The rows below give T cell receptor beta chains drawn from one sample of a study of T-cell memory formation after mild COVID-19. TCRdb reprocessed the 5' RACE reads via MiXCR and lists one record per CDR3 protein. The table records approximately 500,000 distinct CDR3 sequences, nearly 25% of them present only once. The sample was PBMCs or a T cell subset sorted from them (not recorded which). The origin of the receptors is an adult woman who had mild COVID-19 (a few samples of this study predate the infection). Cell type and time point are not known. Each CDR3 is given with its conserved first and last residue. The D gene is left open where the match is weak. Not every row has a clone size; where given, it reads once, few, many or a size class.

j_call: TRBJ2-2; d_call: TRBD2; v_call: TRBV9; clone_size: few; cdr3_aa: CASSAPTSGRSPPGELFF; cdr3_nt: TGTGCCAGCAGCGCCCCTACTAGCGGGAGGTCCCCCCCCGGGGAGCTGTTTTTT
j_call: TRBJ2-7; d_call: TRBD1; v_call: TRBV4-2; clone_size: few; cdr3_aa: CASSQVTTGTLPYEQYF; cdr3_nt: TGTGCCAGCAGCCAAGTCACGACAGGGACCCTTCCCTACGAGCAGTACTTC
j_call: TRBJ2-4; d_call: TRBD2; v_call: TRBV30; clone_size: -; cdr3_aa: CAWSSGLAGGLAKNIQYF; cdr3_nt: TGTGCCTGGAGCTCCGGACTAGCGGGAGGGCTAGCCAAAAACATTCAGTACTTC
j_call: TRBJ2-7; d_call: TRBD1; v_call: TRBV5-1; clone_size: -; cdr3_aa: CASSWDRSSYEQYF; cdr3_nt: TGCGCCAGCAGCTGGGACAGGTCCTCCTACGAGCAGTACTTC
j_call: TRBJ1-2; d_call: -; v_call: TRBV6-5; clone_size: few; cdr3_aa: CASTSLVNRKPYGYTF; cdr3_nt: TGTGCCAGCACCTCCCTAGTCAATCGAAAACCCTATGGCTACACCTTC
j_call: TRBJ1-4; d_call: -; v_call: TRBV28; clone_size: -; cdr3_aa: CASSLHRANEKLFF; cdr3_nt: TGTGCCAGCAGTCTCCACAGGGCGAATGAAAAACTGTTTTTT
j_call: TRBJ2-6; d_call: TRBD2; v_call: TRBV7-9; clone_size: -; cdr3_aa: CASTFATGGWSGANVLTF; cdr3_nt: TGTGCCAGCACCTTCGCCACGGGGGGTTGGAGTGGGGCCAACGTCCTGACTTTC
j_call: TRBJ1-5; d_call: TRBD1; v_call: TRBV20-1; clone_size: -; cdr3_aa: CSARPIRTGHSNQPQHF; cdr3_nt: TGCAGTGCTAGACCCATCAGGACAGGGCACAGCAATCAGCCCCAGCATTTT
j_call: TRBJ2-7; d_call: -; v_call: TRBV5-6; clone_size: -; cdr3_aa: CASSLPQGRNEQYF; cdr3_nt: TGTGCCAGCAGCTTGCCCCAGGGAAGGAACGAGCAGTACTTC
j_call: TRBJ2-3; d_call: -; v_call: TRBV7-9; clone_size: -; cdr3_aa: CASDPGPLTDTQYF; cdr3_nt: TGTGCCAGTGACCCGGGACCTCTTACAGATACGCAGTATTTT
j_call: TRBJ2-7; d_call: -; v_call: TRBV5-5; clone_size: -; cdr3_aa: CASSPLIDRSTCF; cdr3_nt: TGTGCCAGCAGCCCACTTATAGACAGGTCCACCTGCTTC
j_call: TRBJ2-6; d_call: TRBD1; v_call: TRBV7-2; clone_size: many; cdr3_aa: CASSAGTGLSGANVLTF; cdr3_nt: TGTGCCAGCAGCGCCGGGACAGGCCTCTCTGGGGCCAACGTCCTGACTTTC
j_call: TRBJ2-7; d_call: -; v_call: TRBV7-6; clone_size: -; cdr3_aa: CASSPDGGYEQYF; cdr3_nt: TGTGCCAGCAGCCCGGACGGGGGATACGAGCAGTACTTC
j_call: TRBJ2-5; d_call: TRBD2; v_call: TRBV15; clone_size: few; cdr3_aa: CATSRERPSGRSETQYF; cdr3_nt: TGTGCCACCAGCAGAGAGAGGCCTAGCGGGAGATCAGAGACCCAGTACTTC
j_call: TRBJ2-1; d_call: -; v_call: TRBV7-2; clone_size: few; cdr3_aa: CASSLSRGPNNEQFF; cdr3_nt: TGTGCCAGCAGCTTATCTAGAGGGCCCAACAATGAGCAGTTCTTC
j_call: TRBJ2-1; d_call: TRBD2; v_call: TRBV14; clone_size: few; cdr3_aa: CASSQDDTTSSGRAIRASNEQFF; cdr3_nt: TGTGCCAGCAGCCAAGACGACACGACTTCTAGCGGGAGGGCCATTAGAGCGAGTAATGAGCAGTTCTTC
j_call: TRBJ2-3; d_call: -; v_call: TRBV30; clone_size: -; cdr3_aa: CAWSIGSIATDTQYF; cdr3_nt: TGTGCCTGGAGCATCGGATCCATAGCCACAGATACGCAGTATTTT
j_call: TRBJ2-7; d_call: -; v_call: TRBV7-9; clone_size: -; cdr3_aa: CASSSRPSGTYEQYF; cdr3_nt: TGTGCCAGCAGCTCCCGACCCTCAGGCACCTACGAGCAGTACTTC
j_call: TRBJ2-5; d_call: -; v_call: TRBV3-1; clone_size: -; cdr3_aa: CASSQDYGQQETQYF; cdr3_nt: TGTGCCAGCAGCCAAGATTACGGGCAGCAAGAGACCCAGTACTTC
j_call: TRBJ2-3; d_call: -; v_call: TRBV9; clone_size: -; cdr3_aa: CASSVDVGRSTDTQYF; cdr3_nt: TGTGCCAGCAGCGTAGACGTAGGACGAAGCACAGATACGCAGTATTTT
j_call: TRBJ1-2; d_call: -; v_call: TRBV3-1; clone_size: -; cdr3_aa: CASSQSSFNYGYTF; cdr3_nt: TGTGCCAGCAGCCAAAGCAGCTTTAACTATGGCTACACCTTC
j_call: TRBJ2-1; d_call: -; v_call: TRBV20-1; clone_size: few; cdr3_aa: CSARDREGAQSSYNEQFF; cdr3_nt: TGCAGTGCTAGAGATAGGGAGGGGGCTCAAAGCTCCTACAATGAGCAGTTCTTC
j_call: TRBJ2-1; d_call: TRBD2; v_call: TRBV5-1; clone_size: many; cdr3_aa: CASSLAPSGTSNEQFF; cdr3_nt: TGCGCCAGCAGCTTGGCTCCTAGCGGGACGTCGAATGAGCAGTTCTTC
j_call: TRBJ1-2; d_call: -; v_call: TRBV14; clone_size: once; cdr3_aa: CASSQVASYGYTF; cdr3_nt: TGTGCCAGCAGCCAAGTTGCCAGCTATGGCTACACCTTC
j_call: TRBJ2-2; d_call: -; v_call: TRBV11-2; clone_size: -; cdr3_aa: CASSNRDRNTGELFF; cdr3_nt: TGTGCCAGCAGCAACCGGGACCGAAACACCGGGGAGCTGTTTTTT
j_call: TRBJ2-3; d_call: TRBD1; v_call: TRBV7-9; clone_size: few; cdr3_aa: CASSSTGGWSDTQYF; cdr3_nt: TGTGCCAGCAGCTCGACAGGGGGCTGGTCAGATACGCAGTATTTT
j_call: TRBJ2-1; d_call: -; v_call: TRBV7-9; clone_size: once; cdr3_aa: CASSLGGGPRNEQSF; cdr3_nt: TGTGCCAGCAGCTTAGGCGGAGGGCCAAGGAATGAGCAGTCCTTC